This T cell receptor (beta chain) was identified during a study of blood T cell repertoires in COVID-19. Study at large: Spain, Italy and the United States supplied samples that represented acute and convalescent COVID-19. T cells, B-cell-depleted T cells, or PBMCs supplied cDNA or gDNA.

The germline V gene encodes CDR1 SGHDT and CDR2 YYEEEE. The V end lost 4 bases, the J end lost 0 bases, and 10 bases lay between the germline ends. The CDR3 covers 14 residues. Per the original methods: Amplification from reference gene primers served as the basis for estimated nucleated cell counts. Generated by immunoSEQ multiplex PCR, the TCRdb table keeps only in-frame clones and is missing some. V and J calls and clone size come straight from that table; D and trimming were deduced from the DNA. Of roughly 230,000 clones listed, roughly 81% are singletons. Specimen: peripheral blood. This sequence joins TRBV5-6 and TRBJ1-1; D remains ambiguous. The receptor's source is a man aged 35 to 55 with acute or convalescent COVID-19. CDR3 sequence: CASSLERVNTEAFF. Here the CDR3 DNA reads TGTGCCAGCAGCCTCGAACGGGTGAACACTGAAGCTTTCTTT.